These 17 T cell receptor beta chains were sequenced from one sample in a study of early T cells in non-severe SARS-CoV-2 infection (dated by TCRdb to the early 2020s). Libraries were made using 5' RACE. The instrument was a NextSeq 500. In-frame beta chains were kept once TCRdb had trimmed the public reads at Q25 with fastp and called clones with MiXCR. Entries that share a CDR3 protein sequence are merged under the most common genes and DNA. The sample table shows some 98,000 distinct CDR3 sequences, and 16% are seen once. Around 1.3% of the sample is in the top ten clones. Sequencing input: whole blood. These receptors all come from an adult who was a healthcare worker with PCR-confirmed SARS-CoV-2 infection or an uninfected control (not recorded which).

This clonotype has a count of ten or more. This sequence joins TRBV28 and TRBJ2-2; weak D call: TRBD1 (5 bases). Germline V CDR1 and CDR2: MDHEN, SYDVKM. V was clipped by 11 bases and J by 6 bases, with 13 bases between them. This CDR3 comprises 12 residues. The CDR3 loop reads CAGARLAGELFF. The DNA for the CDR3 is TGTGCCGGGGCCCGGCTAGCCGGGGAGCTGTTTTTT.

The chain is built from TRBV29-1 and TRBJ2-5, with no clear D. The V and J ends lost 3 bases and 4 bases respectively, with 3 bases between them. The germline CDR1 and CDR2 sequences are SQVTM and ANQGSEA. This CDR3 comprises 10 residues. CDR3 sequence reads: CSVESETQYF. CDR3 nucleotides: TGCAGCGTTGAGTCAGAGACCCAGTACTTC.

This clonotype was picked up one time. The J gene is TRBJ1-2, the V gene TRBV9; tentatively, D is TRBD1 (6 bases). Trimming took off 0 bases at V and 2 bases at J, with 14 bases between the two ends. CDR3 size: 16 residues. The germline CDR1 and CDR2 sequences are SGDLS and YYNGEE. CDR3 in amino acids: CASSVDTGKGNYGYTF. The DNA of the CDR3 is TGTGCCAGCAGCGTAGATACAGGGAAAGGAAACTATGGCTACACCTTC.

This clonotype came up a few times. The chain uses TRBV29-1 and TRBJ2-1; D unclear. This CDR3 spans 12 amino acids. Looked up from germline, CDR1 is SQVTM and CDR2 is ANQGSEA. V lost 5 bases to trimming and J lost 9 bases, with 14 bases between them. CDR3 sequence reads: CSVIGDGGEQFF. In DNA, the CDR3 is TGCAGCGTTATTGGAGACGGCGGTGAGCAGTTCTTC.

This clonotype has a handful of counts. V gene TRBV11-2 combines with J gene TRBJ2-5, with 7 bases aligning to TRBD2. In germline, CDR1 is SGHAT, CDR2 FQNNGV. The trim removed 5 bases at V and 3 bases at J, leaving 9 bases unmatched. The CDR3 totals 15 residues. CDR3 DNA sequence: TGTGCCAGCAGCCATCCGGCTAGCGGCAAAGAGACCCAGTACTTC. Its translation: CASSHPASGKETQYF.

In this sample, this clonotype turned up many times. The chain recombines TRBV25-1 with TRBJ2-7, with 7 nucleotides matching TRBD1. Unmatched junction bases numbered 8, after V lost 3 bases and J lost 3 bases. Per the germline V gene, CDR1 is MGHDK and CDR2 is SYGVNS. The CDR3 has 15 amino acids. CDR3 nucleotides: TGTGCCAGCAGTGATCCCAGGCAGGGGGACTACGAGCAGTACTTC. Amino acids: CASSDPRQGDYEQYF.

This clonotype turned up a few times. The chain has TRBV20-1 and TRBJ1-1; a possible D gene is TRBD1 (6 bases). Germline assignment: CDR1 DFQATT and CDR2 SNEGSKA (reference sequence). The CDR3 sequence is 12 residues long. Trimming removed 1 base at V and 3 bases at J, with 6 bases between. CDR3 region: CSARGTDTEAFF. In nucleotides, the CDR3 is TGCAGTGCTAGAGGGACAGACACTGAAGCTTTCTTT.

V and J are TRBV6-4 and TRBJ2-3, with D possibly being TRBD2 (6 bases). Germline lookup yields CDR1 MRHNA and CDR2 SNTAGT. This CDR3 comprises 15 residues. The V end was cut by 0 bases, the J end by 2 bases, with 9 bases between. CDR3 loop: CASSDSAGTTDTQYF. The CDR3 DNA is TGTGCCAGCAGTGACTCGGCGGGGACCACAGATACGCAGTATTTT.

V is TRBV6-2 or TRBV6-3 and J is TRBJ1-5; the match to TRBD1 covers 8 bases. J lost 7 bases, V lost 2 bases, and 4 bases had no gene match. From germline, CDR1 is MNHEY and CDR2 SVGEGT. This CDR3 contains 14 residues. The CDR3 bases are TGTGCCAGCAGTTACGGACAGGGTAGGCAGCCCCAGCATTTT. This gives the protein CASSYGQGRQPQHF.

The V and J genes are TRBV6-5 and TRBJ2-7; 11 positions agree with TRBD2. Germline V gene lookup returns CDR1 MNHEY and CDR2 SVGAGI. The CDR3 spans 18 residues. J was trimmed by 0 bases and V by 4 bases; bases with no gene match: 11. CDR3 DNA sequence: TGTGCCAGCAGTTTTAGGACTAGCGGGCTTTATAGCTCCTACGAGCAGTACTTC. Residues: CASSFRTSGLYSSYEQYF.

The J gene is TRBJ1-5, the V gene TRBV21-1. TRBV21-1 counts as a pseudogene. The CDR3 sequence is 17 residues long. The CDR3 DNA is TGTGCCAGCAGCAAGTTTACTGCGGCCGATAGCAATCAGCCCCAGCATTTT. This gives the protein CASSKFTAADSNQPQHF.

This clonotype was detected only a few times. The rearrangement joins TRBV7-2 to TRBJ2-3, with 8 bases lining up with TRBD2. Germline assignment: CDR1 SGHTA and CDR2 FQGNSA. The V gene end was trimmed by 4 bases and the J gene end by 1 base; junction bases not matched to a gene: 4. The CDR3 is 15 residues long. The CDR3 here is CASSSAGAGTDTQYF. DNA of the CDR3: TGTGCCAGCAGCTCAGCGGGAGCAGGCACAGATACGCAGTATTTT.

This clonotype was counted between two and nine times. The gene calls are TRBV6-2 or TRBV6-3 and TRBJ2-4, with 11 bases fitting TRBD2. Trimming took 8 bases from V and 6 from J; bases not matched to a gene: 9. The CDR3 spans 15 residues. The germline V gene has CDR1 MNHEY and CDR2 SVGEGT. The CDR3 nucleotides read TGTGCCAGCCGCAAAGGCGGGACTAGCGGAAACATTCAGTACTTC. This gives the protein CASRKGGTSGNIQYF.

The CDR3 spells CSTSRLGETQYF. The CDR3 DNA follows: TGCAGCACGAGTCGGCTCGGGGAGACCCAGTACTTC. J is TRBJ2-5 and V is TRBV29-1; D gene ambiguous. The V and J ends lost 8 bases and 5 bases respectively, with 15 bases between them. Germline V CDR1 and CDR2: SQVTM, ANQGSEA. This CDR3 region has 12 residues.

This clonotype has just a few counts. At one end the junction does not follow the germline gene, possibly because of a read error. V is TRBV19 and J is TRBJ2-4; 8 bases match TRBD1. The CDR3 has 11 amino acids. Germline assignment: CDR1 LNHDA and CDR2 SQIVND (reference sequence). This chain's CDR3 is CASSGGTGQDF. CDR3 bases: TGTGCCAGTAGTGGTGGGACAGGTCAGGACTTC.

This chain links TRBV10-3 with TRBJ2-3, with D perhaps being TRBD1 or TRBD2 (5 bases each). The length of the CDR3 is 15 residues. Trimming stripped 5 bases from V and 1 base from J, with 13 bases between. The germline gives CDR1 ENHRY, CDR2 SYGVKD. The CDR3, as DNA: TGTGCCATCAGTATCGGGGCGGCCCGCACAGATACGCAGTATTTT. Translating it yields CAISIGAARTDTQYF.

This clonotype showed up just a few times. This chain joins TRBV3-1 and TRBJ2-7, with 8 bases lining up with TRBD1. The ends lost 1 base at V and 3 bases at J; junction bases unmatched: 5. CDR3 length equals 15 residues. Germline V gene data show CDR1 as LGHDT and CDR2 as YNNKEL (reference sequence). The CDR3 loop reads CASSQGPGGIYEQYF. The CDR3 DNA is TGTGCCAGCAGCCAAGGACCAGGGGGCATCTACGAGCAGTACTTC.